A selection of T cell receptor beta chains follows, all from one sample in a study of naive and memory T cell subsets. TCRdb reprocessed the UMI-ligation and nested PCR reads with MiXCR, giving one entry per CDR3 protein. The profile covers approximately 150,000 distinct CDR3 sequences, with approximately 22% appearing a single time and 0.1% to 0.11% taken by the ten largest. Sample: naive CD4+ T cells from blood. The source of these receptors is a human donor in good health. Each CDR3 is given with its conserved first and last residue. A D gene is named only where the DNA matches it firmly. For some rows the clone size is stated as once, few or many, or as a class when expanded; others skip it.

D: TRBD1
size: NA
V: TRBV29-1
J: TRBJ1-1
DNA: TGCAGCGTTGAAGATGCACAGGGGACCACTGAAGCTTTCTTT
CDR3: CSVEDAQGTTEAFF

D: NA
size: few
V: TRBV7-6
J: TRBJ2-7
DNA: TGTGCCAGCAGCTTGCAATCGGCCCGAATCTACGAGCAGTACTTC
CDR3: CASSLQSARIYEQYF

D: NA
size: NA
V: TRBV27
J: TRBJ2-7
DNA: TGTGCCAGCAGTTTGGGGACTTACTCCTACGAGCAGTACTTC
CDR3: CASSLGTYSYEQYF

D: NA
size: NA
V: TRBV11-2
J: TRBJ2-5
DNA: TGTGCCAGCAGCTTGGGACCTCGGGAGACCCAGTACTTC
CDR3: CASSLGPRETQYF

D: TRBD2
size: NA
V: TRBV7-3
J: TRBJ2-3
DNA: TGTGCCAGCAGCCGGGGACTAGCGGGAAGTAGAACAGATACGCAGTATTTT
CDR3: CASSRGLAGSRTDTQYF

D: NA
size: few
V: TRBV28
J: TRBJ2-7
DNA: TGTGCCGCCAGGGGTTCCCCCTACGAGCAGTACTTC
CDR3: CAARGSPYEQYF

D: NA
size: NA
V: TRBV5-1
J: TRBJ2-1
DNA: TGCGCCAGCAGCTCACAGGGCAATGAGCAGTTCTTC
CDR3: CASSSQGNEQFF

D: NA
size: few
V: TRBV7-6
J: TRBJ2-1
DNA: TGTGCCAGCAGCGAGGGGCTAGGGAGCTCCTACAATGAGCAGTTCTTC
CDR3: CASSEGLGSSYNEQFF

D: NA
size: NA
V: TRBV20-1
J: TRBJ2-1
DNA: TGCAGTGCTAGTGCGGGGCTAGCTGTCTACAATGAGCAGTTCTTC
CDR3: CSASAGLAVYNEQFF

D: NA
size: few
V: TRBV27
J: TRBJ1-2
DNA: TGTGCCACCAGTCCCTATTCCCCGAGCAGGAAATACTATGGCTACACCTTC
CDR3: CATSPYSPSRKYYGYTF

D: TRBD2
size: many
V: TRBV5-6
J: TRBJ2-3
DNA: TGTGCCAGCAGCCGCATGGCCCGGGAGGGCCTAGATACGCAGTATTTT
CDR3: CASSRMAREGLDTQYF

D: NA
size: NA
V: TRBV28
J: TRBJ1-5
DNA: TGTGCCAGCAGTTTAGGATCCAGGGAGGACCAGCCCCAGCATTTT
CDR3: CASSLGSREDQPQHF

D: TRBD1
size: few
V: TRBV7-6
J: TRBJ2-2
DNA: TGTGCCAGCAGCTTAAGGCAGGGGGCCACCGGGGAGCTGTTTTTT
CDR3: CASSLRQGATGELFF

D: NA
size: NA
V: TRBV6-5
J: TRBJ1-2
DNA: TGTGCCAGCAGACCCGGACAGACGAAGAACTATGGCTACACCTTC
CDR3: CASRPGQTKNYGYTF

D: TRBD2
size: NA
V: TRBV5-1
J: TRBJ2-5
DNA: TGCGCCAGCAGCTTGCTAGCGGGACTAGAGACCCAGTACTTC
CDR3: CASSLLAGLETQYF

D: NA
size: NA
V: TRBV15
J: TRBJ2-7
DNA: TGTGCCACCAGCAGAGATAGGTTCGGCGAGCAGTACTTC
CDR3: CATSRDRFGEQYF

D: NA
size: NA
V: TRBV29-1
J: TRBJ2-1
DNA: TGCAGCGTTGCCCCCGACAGTTACAATGAGCAGTTCTTC
CDR3: CSVAPDSYNEQFF

D: NA
size: many
V: TRBV6-6
J: TRBJ1-6
DNA: TGTGCCAGCAGTTACTTAAATTCACCCCTCCACTTT
CDR3: CASSYLNSPLHF

D: NA
size: NA
V: TRBV5-1
J: TRBJ2-7
DNA: TGCGCCAGCAGGAGTGAGGTCGGCGGGCCCTCGGTAGGAGGCTCCTACGAGCAGTACTTC
CDR3: CASRSEVGGPSVGGSYEQYF

D: TRBD1
size: NA
V: TRBV5-4
J: TRBJ2-1
DNA: TGTGCCAGCAGCTCTAAACAGGGGCGGAGGTTCTTC
CDR3: CASSSKQGRRFF

D: NA
size: few
V: TRBV24-1
J: TRBJ2-1
DNA: TGTGCCACCAGTGATGCCATCATCCGTGAGCAGTTCTTC
CDR3: CATSDAIIREQFF

D: NA
size: NA
V: TRBV24-1
J: TRBJ2-3
DNA: TGTGCCACCAGTGATAACCGGGGCCCCGCAGGGGACACGCAGTATTTT
CDR3: CATSDNRGPAGDTQYF

D: NA
size: few
V: TRBV7-9
J: TRBJ2-1
DNA: TGTGCCAGCAGCCACCTAGGTCAGTTTTTCTCCTACAATGAGCAGTTCTTC
CDR3: CASSHLGQFFSYNEQFF

D: TRBD1
size: NA
V: TRBV7-8
J: TRBJ1-5
DNA: TGTGCCAGCAGCCTCACGCCTTCGACAGGGAGAAATCAGCCCCAGCATTTT
CDR3: CASSLTPSTGRNQPQHF

D: NA
size: NA
V: TRBV28
J: TRBJ2-7
DNA: TGTGCCAGCAGGATACGGTACGAGCAGTACTTC
CDR3: CASRIRYEQYF

D: NA
size: few
V: TRBV19
J: TRBJ2-1
DNA: TGTGCCAGTAGTATAGGAGGCAGGATCAATGAGCAGTTCTTC
CDR3: CASSIGGRINEQFF

D: TRBD2
size: many
V: TRBV5-4
J: TRBJ2-1
DNA: TGTGCCAGCAGCTTGGCGGGAGGAGGTGCGTATGAGCAGTTCTTC
CDR3: CASSLAGGGAYEQFF

D: NA
size: NA
V: TRBV12-3/TRBV12-4
J: TRBJ2-2
DNA: TGTGCCAGCAGTAATATGAGGACCGGGAAGCTGTTTTTT
CDR3: CASSNMRTGKLFF

D: NA
size: NA
V: TRBV30
J: TRBJ2-7
DNA: TGTGCCTGGAGTGTGACAGCCAAGTCCTACGAGCAGTACTTC
CDR3: CAWSVTAKSYEQYF

D: NA
size: few
V: TRBV12-3/TRBV12-4
J: TRBJ2-7
DNA: TGTGCCAGCAGTTCCAAGTACGAGCAGTACTTC
CDR3: CASSSKYEQYF

D: NA
size: few
V: TRBV28
J: TRBJ2-7
DNA: TGTGCCAGCAGTTTAGGGGACTTCTCCTACGAGCAGTACTTC
CDR3: CASSLGDFSYEQYF

D: TRBD1
size: NA
V: TRBV6-2/TRBV6-3
J: TRBJ2-6
DNA: TGTGCCAGCAGTCCTAAACAGGGGTGGCCTGGGGCCAACGTCCTGACTTTC
CDR3: CASSPKQGWPGANVLTF

D: NA
size: NA
V: TRBV5-1
J: TRBJ1-5
DNA: TGCGCCAGCAGTCCAACAGGGTCCAATCAGCCCCAGCATTTT
CDR3: CASSPTGSNQPQHF

D: NA
size: NA
V: TRBV30
J: TRBJ2-7
DNA: TGTGCCTGCCTAGGACCCGGGTCGCAGTACTTC
CDR3: CACLGPGSQYF

D: NA
size: NA
V: TRBV5-1
J: TRBJ2-1
DNA: TGCGCCAGCAGCTTGTCCTTGCTGGGGCGGGAACCCAATGAGCAGTTCTTC
CDR3: CASSLSLLGREPNEQFF

D: TRBD1
size: many
V: TRBV20-1
J: TRBJ2-7
DNA: TGCAGTGCTGGGACAGTATACGAGCAGTACTTC
CDR3: CSAGTVYEQYF

D: NA
size: NA
V: TRBV5-6
J: TRBJ2-3
DNA: TGTGCCAGCAGCTTGGGCATAGATACGCAGTATTTT
CDR3: CASSLGIDTQYF

D: TRBD2
size: many
V: TRBV20-1
J: TRBJ2-1
DNA: TGCAGTGCGGTCAGTTCCGGGACTAGCGGATACTACAATGAGCAGTTCTTC
CDR3: CSAVSSGTSGYYNEQFF

D: NA
size: NA
V: TRBV14
J: TRBJ2-3
DNA: TGTGCCAGCAGCCAAGTTCCGCGGAGCTACACAGATACGCAGTATTTT
CDR3: CASSQVPRSYTDTQYF

D: NA
size: NA
V: TRBV27
J: TRBJ1-3
DNA: TGTGCCAGCAGTCCCAGATACTCTGGAAACACCATATATTTT
CDR3: CASSPRYSGNTIYF

D: TRBD1
size: NA
V: TRBV7-9
J: TRBJ2-7
DNA: TGTGCCAGCAGCTTATATGGACAGGGACTGAGCTCCTACGAGCAGTACTTC
CDR3: CASSLYGQGLSSYEQYF

D: NA
size: many
V: TRBV18
J: TRBJ2-5
DNA: TGTGCCAGCTCACCAGAAGAGACCCAGTACTTC
CDR3: CASSPEETQYF

D: NA
size: NA
V: TRBV29-1
J: TRBJ1-3
DNA: TGCAGCGTTGCGCACAGGTCTGGAAACACCATATATTTT
CDR3: CSVAHRSGNTIYF

D: TRBD2
size: many
V: TRBV4-1
J: TRBJ2-1
DNA: TGCGCCAGCAGCCAAGATTTCCGGACTAGCTCCTACAATGAGCAGTTCTTC
CDR3: CASSQDFRTSSYNEQFF

D: NA
size: few
V: TRBV28
J: TRBJ1-1
DNA: TGTGCCAGCAGTTTAATTGGGGGGCAAACTGAAGCTTTCTTT
CDR3: CASSLIGGQTEAFF